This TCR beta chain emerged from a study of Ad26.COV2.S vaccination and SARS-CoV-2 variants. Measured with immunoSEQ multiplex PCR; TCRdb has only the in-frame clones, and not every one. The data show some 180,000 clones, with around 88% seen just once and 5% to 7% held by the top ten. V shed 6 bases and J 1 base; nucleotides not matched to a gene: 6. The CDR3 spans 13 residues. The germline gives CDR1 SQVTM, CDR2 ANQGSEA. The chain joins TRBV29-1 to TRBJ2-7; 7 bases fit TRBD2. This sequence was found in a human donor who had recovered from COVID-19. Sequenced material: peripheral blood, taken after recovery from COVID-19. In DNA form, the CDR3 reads TGCAGCGTCCGAAGGGACTATTCCTACGAGCAGTACTTC. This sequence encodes CSVRRDYSYEQYF.